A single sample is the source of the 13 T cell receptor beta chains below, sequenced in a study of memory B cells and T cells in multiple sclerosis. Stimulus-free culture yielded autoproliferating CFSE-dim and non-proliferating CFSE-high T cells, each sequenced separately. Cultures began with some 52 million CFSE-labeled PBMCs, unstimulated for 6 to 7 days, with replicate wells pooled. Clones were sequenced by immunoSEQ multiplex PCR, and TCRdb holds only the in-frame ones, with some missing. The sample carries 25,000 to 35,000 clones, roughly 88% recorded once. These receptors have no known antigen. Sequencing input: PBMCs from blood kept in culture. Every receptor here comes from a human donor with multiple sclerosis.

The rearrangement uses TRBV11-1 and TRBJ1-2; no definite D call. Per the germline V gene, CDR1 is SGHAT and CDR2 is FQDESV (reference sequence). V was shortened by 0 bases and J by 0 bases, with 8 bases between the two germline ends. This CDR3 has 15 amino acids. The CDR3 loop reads CASSLAPPSNYGYTF. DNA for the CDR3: TGTGCCAGCAGCTTAGCGCCTCCATCTAACTATGGCTACACCTTC.

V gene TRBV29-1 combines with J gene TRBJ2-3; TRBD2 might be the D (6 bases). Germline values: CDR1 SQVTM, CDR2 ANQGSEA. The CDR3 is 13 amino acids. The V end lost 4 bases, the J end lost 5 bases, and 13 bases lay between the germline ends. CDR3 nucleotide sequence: TGCAGCGTTGTGGCAGGGAGGCAAGATACGCAGTATTTT. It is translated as CSVVAGRQDTQYF.

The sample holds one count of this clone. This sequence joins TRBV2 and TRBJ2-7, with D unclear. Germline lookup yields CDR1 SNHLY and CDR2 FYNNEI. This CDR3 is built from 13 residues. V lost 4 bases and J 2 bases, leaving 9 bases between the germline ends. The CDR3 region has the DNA TGTGCCAGCAGTGTAAAAAAGACCTACGAGCAGTACTTC. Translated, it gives CASSVKKTYEQYF.

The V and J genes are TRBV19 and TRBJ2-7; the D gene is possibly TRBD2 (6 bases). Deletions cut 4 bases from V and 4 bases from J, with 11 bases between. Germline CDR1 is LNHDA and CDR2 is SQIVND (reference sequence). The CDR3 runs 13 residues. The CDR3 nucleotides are TGTGCCAGTAGTACCGCCGCGGGGTACGAGCAGTACTTC. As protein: CASSTAAGYEQYF.

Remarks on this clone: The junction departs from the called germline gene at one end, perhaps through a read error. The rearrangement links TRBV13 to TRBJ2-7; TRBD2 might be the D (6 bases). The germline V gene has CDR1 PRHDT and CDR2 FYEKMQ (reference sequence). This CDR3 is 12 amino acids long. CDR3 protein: CASSKTPTSPVF. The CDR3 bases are TGTGCCAGCAGCAAGACCCCCACTAGCCCGGTCTTC.

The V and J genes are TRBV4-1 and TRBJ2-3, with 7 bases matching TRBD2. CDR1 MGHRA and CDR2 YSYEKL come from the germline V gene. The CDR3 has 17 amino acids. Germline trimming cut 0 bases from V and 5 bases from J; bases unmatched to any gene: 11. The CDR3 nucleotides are TGCGCCAGCAGCCAAGATCCTGGCGGGAGCAGAGGAGATACGCAGTATTTT. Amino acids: CASSQDPGGSRGDTQYF.

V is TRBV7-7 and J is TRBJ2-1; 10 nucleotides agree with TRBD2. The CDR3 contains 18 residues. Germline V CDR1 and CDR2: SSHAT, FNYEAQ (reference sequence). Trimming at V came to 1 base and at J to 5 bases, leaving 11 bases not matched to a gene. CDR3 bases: TGTGCCAGCAGCTTAGGGCCTAGCGGGGGAAATGTGAACAATGAGCAGTTCTTC. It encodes CASSLGPSGGNVNNEQFF.

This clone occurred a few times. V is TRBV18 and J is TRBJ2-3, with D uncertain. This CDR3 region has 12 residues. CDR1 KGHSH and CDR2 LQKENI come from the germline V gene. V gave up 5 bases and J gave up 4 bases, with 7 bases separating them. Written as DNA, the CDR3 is TGTGCCAGCTCATCCAAGTCAGATACGCAGTATTTT. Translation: CASSSKSDTQYF.

This CDR3 reads CATGVWDTGELFF. As DNA, the CDR3 is TGTGCCACAGGGGTGTGGGACACCGGGGAGCTGTTTTTT. The chain links TRBV7-6 to TRBJ2-2; possible D gene TRBD1, 6 bases. Trimming removed 10 bases from V and 3 bases from J, with 12 bases in between. CDR3 length: 13 residues. CDR1 and CDR2 from the germline V gene are SGHVS and FNYEAQ.

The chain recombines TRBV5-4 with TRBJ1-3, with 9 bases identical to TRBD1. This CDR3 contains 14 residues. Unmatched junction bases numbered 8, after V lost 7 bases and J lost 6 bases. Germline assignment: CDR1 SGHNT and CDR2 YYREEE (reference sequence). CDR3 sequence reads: CASELQGAQNTIYF. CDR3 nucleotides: TGTGCCAGCGAGCTACAGGGGGCTCAAAACACCATATATTTT. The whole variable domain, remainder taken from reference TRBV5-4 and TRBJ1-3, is ETGVTQSPTHLIKTRGQQVTLRCSSQSGHNTVSWYQQALGQGPQFIFQYYREEENGRGNFPPRFSGLQFPNYSSELNVNALELDDSALYLCASELQGAQNTIYFGEGSWLTVV.

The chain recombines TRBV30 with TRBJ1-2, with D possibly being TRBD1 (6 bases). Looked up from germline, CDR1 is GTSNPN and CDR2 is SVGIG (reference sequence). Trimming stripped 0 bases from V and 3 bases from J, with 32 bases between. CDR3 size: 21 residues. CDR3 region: CAWSVSGPGTQQIRSDYGYTF. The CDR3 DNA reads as TGTGCCTGGAGTGTAAGCGGGCCCGGGACACAGCAGATTCGTTCGGACTATGGCTACACCTTC.

CDR3 region: CASSFLASGSGRGNEQFF. The CDR3 region has the DNA TGCGCCAGCAGCTTCCTGGCTAGCGGGAGTGGGCGGGGGAATGAGCAGTTCTTC. The V and J genes are TRBV5-1 and TRBJ2-1; 10 bases are shared with TRBD2. Germline V gene lookup returns CDR1 SGHRS and CDR2 YFSETQ. V shed 2 bases and J 7 bases; nucleotides not matched to a gene: 15. CDR3 size: 18 residues.

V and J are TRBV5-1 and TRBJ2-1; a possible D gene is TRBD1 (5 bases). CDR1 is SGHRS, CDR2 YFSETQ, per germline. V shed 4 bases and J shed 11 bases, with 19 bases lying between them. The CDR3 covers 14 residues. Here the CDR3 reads CASSSDPGQGQQFF. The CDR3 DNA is TGCGCCAGCAGCAGCGACCCGGGTCAGGGCCAGCAGTTCTTC.